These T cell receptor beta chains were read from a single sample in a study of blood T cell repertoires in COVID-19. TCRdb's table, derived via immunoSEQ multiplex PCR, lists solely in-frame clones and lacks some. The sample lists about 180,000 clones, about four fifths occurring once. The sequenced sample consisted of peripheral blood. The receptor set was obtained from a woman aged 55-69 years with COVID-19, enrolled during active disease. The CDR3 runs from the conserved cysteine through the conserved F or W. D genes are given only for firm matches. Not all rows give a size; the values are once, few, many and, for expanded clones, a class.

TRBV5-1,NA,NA,CASSLGGGNNQPQHF
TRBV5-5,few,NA,CASSFGVTYNEQFF
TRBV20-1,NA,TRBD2,CSASWGGSSYEQYF
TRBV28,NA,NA,CASSLAGRPSTYEQYF
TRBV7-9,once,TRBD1,CASSPRRTGGTEAFF
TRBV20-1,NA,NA,CSASHRAAEAFF
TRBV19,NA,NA,CASSMGGFNYGYTF
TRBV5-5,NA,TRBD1,CASSGGQGALRETQYF
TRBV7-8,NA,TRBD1,CASSSTGKDTQYF
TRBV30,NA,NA,CAWKQALVYNEQFF